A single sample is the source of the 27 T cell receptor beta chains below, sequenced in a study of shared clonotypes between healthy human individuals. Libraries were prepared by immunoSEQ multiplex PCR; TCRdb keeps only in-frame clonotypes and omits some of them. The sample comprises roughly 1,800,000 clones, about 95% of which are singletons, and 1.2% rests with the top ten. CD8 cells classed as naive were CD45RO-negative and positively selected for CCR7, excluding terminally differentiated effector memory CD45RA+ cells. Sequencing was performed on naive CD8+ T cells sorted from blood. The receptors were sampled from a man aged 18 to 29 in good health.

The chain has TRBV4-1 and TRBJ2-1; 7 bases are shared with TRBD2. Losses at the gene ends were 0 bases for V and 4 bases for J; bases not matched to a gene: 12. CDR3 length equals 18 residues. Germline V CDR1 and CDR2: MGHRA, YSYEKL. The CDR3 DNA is TGCGCCAGCAGCCAAGAATTATGGGGGAGCGGGGTATACAATGAGCAGTTCTTC. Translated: CASSQELWGSGVYNEQFF.

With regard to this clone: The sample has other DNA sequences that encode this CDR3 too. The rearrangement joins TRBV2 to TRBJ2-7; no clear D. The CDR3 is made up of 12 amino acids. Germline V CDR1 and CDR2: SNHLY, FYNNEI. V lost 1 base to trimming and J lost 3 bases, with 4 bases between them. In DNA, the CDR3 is TGTGCCAGCAGTGAAGGTAGCTACGAGCAGTACTTC. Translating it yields CASSEGSYEQYF.

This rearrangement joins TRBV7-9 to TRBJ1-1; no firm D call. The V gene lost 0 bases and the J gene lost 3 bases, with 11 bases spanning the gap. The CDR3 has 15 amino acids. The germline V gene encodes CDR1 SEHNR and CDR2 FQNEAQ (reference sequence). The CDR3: CASSLAMGSHTEAFF. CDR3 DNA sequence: TGTGCCAGCAGCTTAGCAATGGGGAGCCACACTGAAGCTTTCTTT.

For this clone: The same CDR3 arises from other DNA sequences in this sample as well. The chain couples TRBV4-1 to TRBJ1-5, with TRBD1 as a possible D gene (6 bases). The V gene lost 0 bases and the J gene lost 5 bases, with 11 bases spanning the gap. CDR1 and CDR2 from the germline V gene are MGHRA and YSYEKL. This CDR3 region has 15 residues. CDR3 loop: CASSQEGGGYQPQHF. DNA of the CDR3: TGCGCCAGCAGCCAAGAAGGGGGAGGGTATCAGCCCCAGCATTTT.

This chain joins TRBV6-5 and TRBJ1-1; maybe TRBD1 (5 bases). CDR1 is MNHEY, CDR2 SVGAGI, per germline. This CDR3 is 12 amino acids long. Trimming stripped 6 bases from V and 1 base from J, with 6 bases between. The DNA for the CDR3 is TGTGCCAGCAGGGGACCGAACACTGAAGCTTTCTTT. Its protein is CASRGPNTEAFF.

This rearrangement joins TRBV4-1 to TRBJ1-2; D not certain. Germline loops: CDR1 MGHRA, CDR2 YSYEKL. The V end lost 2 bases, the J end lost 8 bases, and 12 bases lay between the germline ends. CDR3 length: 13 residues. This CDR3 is CASSQTHRGGYTF. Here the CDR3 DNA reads TGCGCCAGCAGCCAAACACATCGTGGAGGCTACACCTTC.

The CDR3 is CASSIVSGATEAFF. CDR3 coding DNA: TGTGCCAGTAGTATAGTATCAGGGGCCACTGAAGCTTTCTTT. V is TRBV19 and J is TRBJ1-1, with D possibly matching TRBD1 (6 bases). Between the trimmed V and J ends, which lost 1 base and 4 bases, there was a span of 10 bases. The V gene's germline CDR1 is LNHDA and CDR2 SQIVND (reference sequence). The CDR3 has 14 amino acids.

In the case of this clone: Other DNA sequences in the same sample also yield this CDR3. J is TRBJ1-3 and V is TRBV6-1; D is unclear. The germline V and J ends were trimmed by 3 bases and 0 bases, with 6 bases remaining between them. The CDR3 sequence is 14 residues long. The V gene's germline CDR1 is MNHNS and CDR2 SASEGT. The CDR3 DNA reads TGTGCCAGCAGTGATGTCGGCTCTGGAAACACCATATATTTT. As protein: CASSDVGSGNTIYF.

The chain's CDR3 is CASSESMTSGFYNEQFF. The CDR3, as DNA: TGCGCCAGCAGTGAGTCGATGACTAGCGGGTTTTACAATGAGCAGTTCTTC. The chain recombines TRBV10-1 with TRBJ2-1; 10 bases are shared with TRBD2. The CDR3 spans 17 residues. Germline V gene lookup returns CDR1 WNHNN and CDR2 SYGVQD (reference sequence). The trim removed 0 bases at V and 4 bases at J, leaving 6 bases unmatched.

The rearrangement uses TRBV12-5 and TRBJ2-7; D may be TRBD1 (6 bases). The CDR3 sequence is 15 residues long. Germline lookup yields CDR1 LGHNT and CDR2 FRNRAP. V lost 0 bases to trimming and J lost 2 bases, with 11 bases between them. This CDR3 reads CASGLVTGIPYEQYF. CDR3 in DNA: TGTGCTAGTGGTTTGGTAACAGGGATTCCCTACGAGCAGTACTTC.

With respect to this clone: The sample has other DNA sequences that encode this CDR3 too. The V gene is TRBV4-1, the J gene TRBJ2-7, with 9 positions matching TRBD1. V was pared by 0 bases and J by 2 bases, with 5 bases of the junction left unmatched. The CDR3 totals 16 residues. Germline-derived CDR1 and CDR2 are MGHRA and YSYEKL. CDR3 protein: CASSQDPGTGPYEQYF. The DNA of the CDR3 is TGCGCCAGCAGCCAAGATCCGGGGACAGGGCCCTACGAGCAGTACTTC.

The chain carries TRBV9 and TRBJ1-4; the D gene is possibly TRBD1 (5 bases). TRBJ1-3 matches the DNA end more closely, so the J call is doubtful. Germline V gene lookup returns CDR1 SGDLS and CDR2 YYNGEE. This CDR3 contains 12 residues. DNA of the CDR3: TGTGCCAGCAGCACGGGGACGGGTCCTATATATTTT. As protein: CASSTGTGPIYF.

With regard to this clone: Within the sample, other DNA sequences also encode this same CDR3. CDR3 residues: CASSLFAGGADTQYF. The CDR3 coding sequence is TGTGCCAGCAGTTTATTTGCAGGGGGGGCAGATACGCAGTATTTT. This chain connects TRBV27 to TRBJ2-3; tentatively, D is TRBD1 or TRBD2 (7 bases each). The germline V and J ends were trimmed by 1 base and 4 bases, with 12 bases remaining between them. The CDR3 length is 15 residues. Germline lookup yields CDR1 MNHEY and CDR2 SMNVEV (reference sequence).

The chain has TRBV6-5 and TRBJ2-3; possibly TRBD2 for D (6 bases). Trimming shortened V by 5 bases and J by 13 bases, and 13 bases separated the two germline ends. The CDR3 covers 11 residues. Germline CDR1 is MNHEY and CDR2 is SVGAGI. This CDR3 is CASSAAGGEYF. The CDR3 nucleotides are TGTGCCAGCAGTGCGGCCGGAGGGGAGTATTTT.

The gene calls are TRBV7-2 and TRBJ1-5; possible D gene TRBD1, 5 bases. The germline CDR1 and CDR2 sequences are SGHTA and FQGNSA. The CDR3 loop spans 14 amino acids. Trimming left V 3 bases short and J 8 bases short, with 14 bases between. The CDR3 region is CASSFFMWGEPQHF. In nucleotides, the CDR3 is TGTGCCAGCAGCTTTTTTATGTGGGGGGAGCCCCAGCATTTT.

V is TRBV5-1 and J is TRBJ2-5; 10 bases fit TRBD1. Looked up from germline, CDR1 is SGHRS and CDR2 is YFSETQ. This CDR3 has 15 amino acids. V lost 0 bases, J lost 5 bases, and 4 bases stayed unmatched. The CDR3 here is CASSLGQGAGETQYF. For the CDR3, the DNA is TGCGCCAGCAGCTTGGGACAGGGGGCTGGGGAGACCCAGTACTTC.

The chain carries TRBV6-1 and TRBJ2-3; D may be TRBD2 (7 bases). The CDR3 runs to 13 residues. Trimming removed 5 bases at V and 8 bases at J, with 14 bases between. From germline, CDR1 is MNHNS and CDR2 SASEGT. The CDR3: CASSLGGAGTQYF. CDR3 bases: TGTGCCAGCAGTTTAGGGGGGGCCGGTACGCAGTATTTT.

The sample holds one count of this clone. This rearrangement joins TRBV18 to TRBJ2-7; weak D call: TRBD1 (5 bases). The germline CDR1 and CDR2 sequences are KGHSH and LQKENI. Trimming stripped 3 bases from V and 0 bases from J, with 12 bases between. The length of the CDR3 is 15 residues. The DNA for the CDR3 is TGTGCCAGCTCACCCGACCGACAGTCCTCCTACGAGCAGTACTTC. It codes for CASSPDRQSSYEQYF.

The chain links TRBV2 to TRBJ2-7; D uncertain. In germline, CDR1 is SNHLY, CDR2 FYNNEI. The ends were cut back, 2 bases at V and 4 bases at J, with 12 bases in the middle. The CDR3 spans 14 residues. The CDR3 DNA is TGTGCCAGCAGTGAACACTGGACGTGGTACGAGCAGTACTTC. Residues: CASSEHWTWYEQYF.

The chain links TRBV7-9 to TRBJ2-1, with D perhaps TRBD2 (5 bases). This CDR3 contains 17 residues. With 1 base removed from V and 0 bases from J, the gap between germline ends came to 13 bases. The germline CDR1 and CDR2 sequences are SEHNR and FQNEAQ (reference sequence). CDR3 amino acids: CASSLETSPTSYNEQFF. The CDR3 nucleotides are TGTGCCAGCAGCTTAGAAACTAGTCCGACCTCCTACAATGAGCAGTTCTTC.

Here the CDR3 reads CASSESRTGGYGDYGYTF. As DNA, the CDR3 is TGTGCCAGCAGTGAATCCCGGACAGGGGGGTATGGGGACTATGGCTACACCTTC. The chain is built from TRBV6-1 and TRBJ1-2; 10 bases map to TRBD1. Per the germline V gene, CDR1 is MNHNS and CDR2 is SASEGT. The CDR3 contains 18 residues. The V gene end was trimmed by 2 bases and the J gene end by 3 bases; junction bases not matched to a gene: 12.

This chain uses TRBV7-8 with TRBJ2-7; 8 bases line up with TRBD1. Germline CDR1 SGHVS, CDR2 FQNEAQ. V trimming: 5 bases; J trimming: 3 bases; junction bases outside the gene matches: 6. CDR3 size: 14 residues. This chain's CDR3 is CASSEGQVIYEQYF. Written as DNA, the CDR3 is TGTGCCAGCAGCGAGGGACAGGTGATCTACGAGCAGTACTTC. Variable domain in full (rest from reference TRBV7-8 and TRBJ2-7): GAGVSQSPRYKVAKRGQDVALRCDPISGHVSLFWYQQALGQGPEFLTYFQNEAQLDKSGLPSDRFFAERPEGSVSTLKIQRTQQEDSAVYLCASSEGQVIYEQYFGPGTRLTVT.

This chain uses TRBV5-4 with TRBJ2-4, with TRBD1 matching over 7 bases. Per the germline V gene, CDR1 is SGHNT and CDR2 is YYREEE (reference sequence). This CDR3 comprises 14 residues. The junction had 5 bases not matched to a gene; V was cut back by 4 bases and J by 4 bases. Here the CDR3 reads CASSTPGQKNIQYF. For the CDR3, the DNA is TGTGCCAGCAGCACCCCGGGACAGAAAAACATTCAGTACTTC.

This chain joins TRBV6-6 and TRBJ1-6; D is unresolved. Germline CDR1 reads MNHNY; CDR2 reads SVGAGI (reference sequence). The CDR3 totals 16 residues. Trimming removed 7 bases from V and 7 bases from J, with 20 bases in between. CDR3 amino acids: CASTSSPLSPNSPLHF. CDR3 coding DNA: TGTGCCAGCACCTCGTCCCCCCTCAGCCCAAATTCACCCCTCCACTTT.

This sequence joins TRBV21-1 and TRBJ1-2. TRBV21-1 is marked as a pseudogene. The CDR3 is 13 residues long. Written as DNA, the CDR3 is TGTGCCAGCAGCAAAGATGGAGGGGGTGGCTACACCTTC. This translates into CASSKDGGGGYTF.

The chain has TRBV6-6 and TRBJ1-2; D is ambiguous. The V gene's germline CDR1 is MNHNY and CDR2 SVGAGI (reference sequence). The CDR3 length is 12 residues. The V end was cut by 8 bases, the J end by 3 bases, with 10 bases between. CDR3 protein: CASVLGDYGYTF. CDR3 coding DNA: TGTGCCAGCGTTTTGGGCGACTATGGCTACACCTTC.

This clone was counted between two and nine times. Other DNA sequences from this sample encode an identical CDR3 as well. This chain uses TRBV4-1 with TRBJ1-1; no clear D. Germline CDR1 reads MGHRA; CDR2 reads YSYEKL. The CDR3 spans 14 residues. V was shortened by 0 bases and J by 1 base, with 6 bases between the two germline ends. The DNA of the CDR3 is TGCGCCAGCAGCCAAGATATAGGGAACACTGAAGCTTTCTTT. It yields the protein CASSQDIGNTEAFF.